The T cell receptor (beta chain) under discussion was sequenced for a study of human CD4 T cells and Enterobacteriaceae (dated by TCRdb to 2019 to 2021). Remarks on this clone: Its antigen remains undetermined. Within one base of it there is no much larger clone, and no base qualities were kept.

The ex vivo total memory CD4+ samples were sequenced at deep level, which gave a detection sensitivity of one cell in 200,000. The QIAamp DNA Micro Kit was used to extract genomic DNA from cell pellets, and the quantity and purity of the genomic DNA were checked by spectrophotometry. The immunoSEQ multiplex PCR assay was used to amplify the TCR Vbeta CDR3 regions. The amplicons were sequenced on the Illumina HiSeq platform. The retrieved sequences were 87 nucleotides long and included the CDR3 region. The paper's processing steps were these. A clonotype was defined as a unique productive TCR Vbeta nucleotide sequence and was quantified by productive template frequency from ImmunoSEQ Analyzer V3.0. A threshold at the top 5th percentile of each frequency-ranked repertoire was used to define expanded clonotypes. The R package fossil was used to compute repertoire overlap as Chao-Jaccard, and the R package MASS was used to visualize the overlap by nonmetric multidimensional scaling. In TCRdb, the immuneACCESS table is reduced to in-frame sequences with V and J assigned. These tables do not hold every clone; where another copy was compared, an unresolved V gene accounts for under half, and the others remain unexplained. Clone size and the V and J calls come from that table; the DNA yielded D and trimming. Within this sample are 25,000 to 30,000 clones, with about 82% of them counted one time only. Of the sample, approximately 0.95% is held by the ten largest clones.

On a FACSAria III, memory CD4+ T cells were FACS-sorted to over 98% purity, defined as all CD4+ cells except CD45RA+CCR7+CD95- naive cells. Healthy donor blood was obtained from blood donation centers in Switzerland. Total CD4+ T cells and monocytes were enriched by positive selection with CD4 and CD14 magnetic microbeads. Before sorting, CD8+, CD14+, CD16+, CD56+, CD19+ and CD25-bright cells were excluded. In a couple of blood donors, total memory CD4+ T cells were sequenced directly ex vivo to assess in vivo expansion of bacteria-reactive clonotypes. Peripheral blood mononuclear cells were isolated from donor blood using Ficoll-Paque Plus. Study-level results and caveats: Ex vivo, broadly cross-reactive clonotypes were observed to appear more expanded than specific clonotypes, with 11 of 19 and most of the roughly 35 being found within the top 5%. The reactivity of ex vivo clonotypes was inferred solely by matching the nucleotide sequences of those clonotypes to CFSE-low cultures from the same donors.

Taken from cysteine to phenylalanine, the CDR3 has 16 residues. Only CDR3 DNA remains: 48 bases, in frame from the first base. This TCR came from a human donor in good health. This chain joins TRBV21-1 to TRBJ2-5; no DNA check was done on the table's D call, TRBD1. TRBV21-1 is noted as a pseudogene. Sequencing used memory CD4+ T cells from blood. The cell subset or site label here, explained by the study, means: total memory CD4 T cells sorted directly ex vivo, unstimulated. The CDR3 in this case is CASSNRDRGRRETQYF. The nucleotides read TGTGCCAGCAGCAACCGGGACAGGGGGCGCCGGGAGACCCAGTACTTC.